The 27 T cell receptor beta chains below come from one sample, sequenced in a study of regulatory T cells in long-lasting Graves disease. Time point indicated: persistent/refractory GD, antithyroid drugs over 5 years with positive TRAb. PBMC-extracted RNA yielded the TCR library. Researchers made TCR beta libraries by using iRepertoire HTBI primers and running Arm-PCR on CDR3 regions. TCRdb re-called the multiplex PCR reads through MiXCR, storing one row per CDR3 protein. The table records approximately 360,000 distinct CDR3 sequences, less than 30% of them present only once. Sample: peripheral blood mononuclear cells (PBMCs), taken when the disease was refractory, from a patient treated with antithyroid drugs. All receptors derive from a woman between 35 and 50 years old with Graves disease.

This clonotype was seen at least ten times. The chain uses TRBV28 and TRBJ2-7; perhaps TRBD2 as D (6 bases). The CDR3 loop spans 15 amino acids. Trimming removed 6 bases from V and 2 bases from J, with 17 bases in between. In germline, CDR1 is MDHEN, CDR2 SYDVKM. The CDR3 DNA sequence: TGTGCCAGCAGGAGAGGGGACTTTTTAACCTACGAGCAGTACTTC. It encodes CASRRGDFLTYEQYF.

The chain has TRBV11-2 and TRBJ2-7; the match to TRBD2 covers 10 bases. V was clipped by 5 bases and J by 4 bases; unmatched bases: 14. The CDR3 runs 17 residues. Per germline, CDR1 SGHAT and CDR2 FQNNGV. CDR3 residues: CASSQPSGRSVWYEQYF. The CDR3 nucleotides read TGTGCCAGCAGCCAACCTAGCGGGAGATCTGTGTGGTACGAGCAGTACTTC.

This clonotype came up a few times. The rearrangement joins TRBV6-5 to TRBJ2-7; D is unclear. Per germline, CDR1 MNHEY and CDR2 SVGAGI. Trimming shortened V by 4 bases and J by 3 bases, and 16 bases separated the two germline ends. CDR3 length: 15 amino acids. This CDR3 reads CASSSLPLGIYEQYF. CDR3 DNA: TGTGCCAGCAGTTCTCTACCATTGGGAATCTACGAGCAGTACTTC.

A note on this clonotype: This may be a read error: a much more frequent sequence differs by one nucleotide. CDR3 residues: CSVEDLGGEQHF. In DNA, the CDR3 is TGCAGCGTTGAAGATCTGGGAGGCGAGCAGCACTTC. This chain joins TRBV29-1 and TRBJ2-7; a possible D gene is TRBD2 (6 bases). The CDR3 has 12 residues. Germline assignment: CDR1 SQVTM and CDR2 ANQGSEA.

At least ten counts were recorded for this clonotype. The chain combines TRBV6-1 with TRBJ2-5, with D perhaps given as TRBD1 or TRBD2 (5 bases each). The CDR3 has 15 residues. V lost 2 bases and J 7 bases, leaving 17 bases between the germline ends. In germline, CDR1 is MNHNS, CDR2 SASEGT. CDR3 nucleotide sequence: TGTGCCAGCAGTGAACTCCTGGGACGGTCGGGGACCCAGTACTTC. Encoded protein: CASSELLGRSGTQYF.

This clonotype was found many times. The chain is built from TRBV5-1 and TRBJ1-1; D not resolved. V was clipped by 0 bases and J by 0 bases, with 6 bases between them. Germline V gene data show CDR1 as SGHRS and CDR2 as YFSETQ. CDR3 length: 14 residues. CDR3 protein: CASSLGSMNTEAFF. The CDR3 DNA reads as TGCGCCAGCAGCTTGGGAAGTATGAACACTGAAGCTTTCTTT. The complete variable domain, with remaining parts taken from reference TRBV5-1 and TRBJ1-1, reads KAGVTQTPRYLIKTRGQQVTLSCSPISGHRSVSWYQQTPGQGLQFLFEYFSETQRNKGNFPGRFSGRQFSNSRSEMNVSTLELGDSALYLCASSLGSMNTEAFFGQGTRLTVV.

V gene TRBV7-2 combines with J gene TRBJ1-1, with D perhaps matching TRBD1 (5 bases). The CDR3 contains 14 residues. V lost 8 bases and J lost 0, with 13 bases in between. Germline CDR1 and CDR2: SGHTA and FQGNSA. In DNA form, the CDR3 reads TGTGCCAGCCGAAAACAGGCCTTGAACACTGAAGCTTTCTTT. Its protein product is CASRKQALNTEAFF.

The table lists this clonotype with many counts. The gene calls are TRBV6-1 and TRBJ1-2; D gene ambiguous. The CDR3 consists of 14 residues. Trimming removed 6 bases at V and 2 bases at J, with 13 bases between. The V gene's germline CDR1 is MNHNS and CDR2 SASEGT. CDR3 coding DNA: TGTGCCAGCAGAGAGAGGAAGTCGAACTATGGCTACACCTTC. Protein: CASRERKSNYGYTF.

This clonotype was seen a handful of times. V is TRBV20-1 and J is TRBJ2-4, with TRBD1 identical over 7 bases. Germline V gives CDR1 DFQATT, CDR2 SNEGSKA (reference sequence). This CDR3 is built from 13 residues. Trimming cost V 5 bases and J 5 bases; bases outside gene matches: 6. CDR3 residues: CSAGGQFENIQYF. The CDR3 DNA is TGCAGTGCTGGGGGACAGTTCGAAAACATTCAGTACTTC.

This clonotype was observed a handful of times. The rearrangement uses TRBV19 and TRBJ1-2; D may be TRBD1 (6 bases). Germline V gene lookup returns CDR1 LNHDA and CDR2 SQIVND (reference sequence). The V end was cut by 1 base, the J end by 3 bases, with 6 bases between. The CDR3 extends over 13 amino acids. CDR3 nucleotides: TGTGCCAGTAGTATAGGACAGGACTATGGCTACACCTTC. Its protein is CASSIGQDYGYTF.

The chain combines TRBV10-3 with TRBJ1-1; 10 positions agree with TRBD1. The CDR3 is 14 residues long. V dropped 10 bases and J dropped 3; count of bases not matched to a gene: 8. Germline-derived CDR1 and CDR2 are ENHRY and SYGVKD. The CDR3 DNA reads TGTGCCAGCAGACAGGGGGCATTTGACACTGAAGCTTTCTTT. This gives the protein CASRQGAFDTEAFF.

The chain recombines TRBV3-1 with TRBJ1-5, with D possibly matching TRBD1 (5 bases). There are 13 residues in the CDR3. The germline V and J ends were trimmed by 0 bases and 6 bases, with 6 bases remaining between them. Germline assignment: CDR1 LGHDT and CDR2 YNNKEL (reference sequence). CDR3 loop: CASSQDRVQPQHF. CDR3 nucleotide sequence: TGTGCCAGCAGCCAAGACAGGGTTCAGCCCCAGCATTTT.

This clonotype showed up just a few times. V usage is TRBV12-3 or TRBV12-4 and J usage is TRBJ1-2; D remains unclear. This CDR3 region has 16 residues. The V gene lost 5 bases and the J gene lost 5 bases, with 21 bases spanning the gap. The CDR3 DNA is TGTGCCAGCAGTCTTCTCGGGAACTGGGGTCGGTATGGCTACACCTTC. It translates to CASSLLGNWGRYGYTF.

The genes are TRBV28 and TRBJ2-2; perhaps D is TRBD1 or TRBD2 (6 bases each). The CDR3 sequence is 18 residues long. V lost 6 bases, J lost 6 bases, and 26 bases lay in between. In germline, CDR1 is MDHEN, CDR2 SYDVKM. CDR3 amino acids: CASSQAKSGGQRAGELFF. Written as DNA, the CDR3 is TGTGCCAGCAGCCAAGCGAAGTCCGGGGGACAAAGAGCCGGGGAGCTGTTTTTT.

V and J are TRBV6-1 and TRBJ1-5; D is unresolved. The V and J ends lost 5 bases and 5 bases respectively, with 13 bases between them. The germline V gene encodes CDR1 MNHNS and CDR2 SASEGT. This CDR3 comprises 14 residues. CDR3 protein: CASSHADFYQPQHF. The CDR3 DNA reads TGTGCCAGCAGTCACGCGGATTTTTATCAGCCCCAGCATTTT.

This clonotype was observed many times. The chain carries TRBV25-1 and TRBJ1-1; the D gene is possibly TRBD1 (5 bases). The CDR3 spans 15 residues. The V end was cut by 0 bases, the J end by 5 bases, with 13 bases between. Germline V gene sequence: CDR1 MGHDK, CDR2 SYGVNS. CDR3 protein: CASSEYPGWGTEAFF. Written as DNA, the CDR3 is TGTGCCAGCAGTGAATACCCAGGGTGGGGGACTGAAGCTTTCTTT. Filled out from reference TRBV25-1 and TRBJ1-1, the complete variable domain reads EADIYQTPRYLVIGTGKKITLECSQTMGHDKMYWYQQDPGMELHLIHYSYGVNSTEKGDLSSESTVSRIRTEHFPLTLESARPSHTSQYLCASSEYPGWGTEAFFGQGTRLTVV.

This clonotype was detected many times. The V call is TRBV11-2, the J call TRBJ2-7; D possibly corresponds to TRBD1 (8 bases). The V gene's germline CDR1 is SGHAT and CDR2 FQNNGV. Trimming left V 2 bases short and J 5 bases short, with 13 bases between. CDR3 length: 14 residues. The CDR3 spells CASSLRTGRDEQYF. Written as DNA, the CDR3 is TGTGCCAGCAGCTTAAGGACAGGGAGGGACGAGCAGTACTTC.

This clonotype was counted ten times or more. The gene calls are TRBV11-1 and TRBJ2-7; D is undetermined. Germline V gene data show CDR1 as SGHAT and CDR2 as FQDESV (reference sequence). The CDR3 is made up of 15 amino acids. The ends were cut back, 1 base at V and 1 base at J, with 11 bases in the middle. CDR3 protein: CASSLDRGRSYEQYF. In DNA form, the CDR3 reads TGTGCCAGCAGCTTAGATCGCGGCCGTTCCTACGAGCAGTACTTC.

This clonotype has only one observation. The chain has TRBV3-1 and TRBJ1-2; D not resolved. Germline lookup yields CDR1 LGHDT and CDR2 YNNKEL (reference sequence). The CDR3 has 15 amino acids. V was cut by 1 base and J by 3 bases, with 12 bases left in between. The CDR3 region has the DNA TGTGCCAGCAGCCAAGTGGTGGGTCAAGACTATGGCTACACCTTC. This sequence encodes CASSQVVGQDYGYTF.

This clonotype was seen ten or more times. V usage is TRBV2 and J usage is TRBJ2-2; TRBD2 matches 11 bases. The CDR3 consists of 15 residues. The J segment lost 8 bases and the V segment lost 5 bases, leaving 7 bases of the junction unmatched. Germline-derived CDR1 and CDR2 are SNHLY and FYNNEI. CDR3 bases: TGTGCCAGCAGTAGCCGACTAGCGGGAAGTGGGGAGCTGTTTTTT. Protein product: CASSSRLAGSGELFF.

The V and J genes are TRBV20-1 and TRBJ1-5, with 7 positions matching TRBD1. Trimming at V came to 2 bases and at J to 5 bases, leaving 6 bases not matched to a gene. Germline CDR1 reads DFQATT; CDR2 reads SNEGSKA (reference sequence). The CDR3 covers 14 residues. The CDR3 bases are TGCAGTGCTAGACCCCTAACAGGGGATCAGCCCCAGCATTTT. It codes for CSARPLTGDQPQHF.

The rearrangement joins TRBV7-8 to TRBJ2-1; D remains unclear. The CDR3 spans 13 residues. Germline values: CDR1 SGHVS, CDR2 FQNEAQ. Trimming shortened V by 5 bases and J by 5 bases, and 10 bases separated the two germline ends. The chain's CDR3 is CASSPAPDNEQFF. The CDR3 region has the DNA TGTGCCAGCAGCCCAGCCCCAGACAATGAGCAGTTCTTC.

The rearrangement links TRBV3-1 to TRBJ2-1; no definite D call. Trimming stripped 3 bases from V and 6 bases from J, with 12 bases between. Germline assignment: CDR1 LGHDT and CDR2 YNNKEL (reference sequence). CDR3 length: 14 amino acids. CDR3: CASSQTALTNEQFF. The CDR3 bases are TGTGCCAGCAGCCAGACGGCGCTGACCAATGAGCAGTTCTTC.

The rearrangement links TRBV6-1 to TRBJ2-5, with TRBD1 identical over 11 bases. Germline V lookup: CDR1 MNHNS, CDR2 SASEGT. J was trimmed by 5 bases and V by 6 bases; bases with no gene match: 8. The CDR3 runs to 15 residues. The CDR3 is CASSDGQGAWETQYF. In nucleotides, the CDR3 is TGTGCCAGCAGCGATGGACAGGGGGCTTGGGAGACCCAGTACTTC.

The rearrangement uses TRBV9 and TRBJ1-4; TRBD1 aligns across 8 bases. V shed 0 bases, J shed 4 bases, and the junction held 2 bases outside the gene matches. Germline CDR1 SGDLS, CDR2 YYNGEE. The CDR3 loop spans 15 amino acids. The CDR3 protein is CASSVGGQDNEKLFF. As DNA, the CDR3 is TGTGCCAGCAGCGTAGGGGGACAGGATAATGAAAAACTGTTTTTT.

The chain recombines TRBV6-4 with TRBJ2-2; D possibly corresponds to TRBD1 (5 bases). Germline CDR1 and CDR2: MRHNA and SNTAGT. V was shortened by 5 bases and J by 0 bases, with 10 bases between the two germline ends. The CDR3 is made up of 15 amino acids. The CDR3 reads CASSRQGSNTGELFF. CDR3 DNA: TGTGCCAGCAGTCGGCAGGGATCGAACACCGGGGAGCTGTTTTTT.

This clonotype was detected only a few times. This sequence joins TRBV19 and TRBJ1-4; 10 bases match TRBD1. V dropped 7 bases and J dropped 7; count of bases not matched to a gene: 3. This CDR3 is built from 13 residues. Germline V gene lookup returns CDR1 LNHDA and CDR2 SQIVND (reference sequence). CDR3 in amino acids: CASTRDRGEKLFF. The CDR3 DNA reads as TGTGCCAGTACCAGGGACAGGGGTGAAAAACTGTTTTTT.